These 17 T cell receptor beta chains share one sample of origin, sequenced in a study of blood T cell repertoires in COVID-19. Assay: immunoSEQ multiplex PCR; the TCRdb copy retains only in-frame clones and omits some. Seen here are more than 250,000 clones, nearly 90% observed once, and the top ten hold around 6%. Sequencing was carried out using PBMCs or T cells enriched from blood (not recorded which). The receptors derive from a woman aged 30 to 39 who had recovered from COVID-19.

The DNA for the CDR3 is TGTGCCAGCAGTGGGGCTCTGGGCAATCAGCCCCAGCATTTT. This gives the protein CASSGALGNQPQHF. V usage is TRBV2 and J usage is TRBJ1-5; D is unresolved. V was trimmed by 4 bases and J by 2 bases, leaving 9 bases between them. In germline, CDR1 is SNHLY, CDR2 FYNNEI. This CDR3 has 14 amino acids.

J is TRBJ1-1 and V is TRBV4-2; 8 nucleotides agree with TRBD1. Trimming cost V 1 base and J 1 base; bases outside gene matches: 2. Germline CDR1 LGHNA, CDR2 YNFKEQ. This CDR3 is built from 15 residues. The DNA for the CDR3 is TGTGCCAGCAGCCAAGGGGACAGGCCGAACACTGAAGCTTTCTTT. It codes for CASSQGDRPNTEAFF.

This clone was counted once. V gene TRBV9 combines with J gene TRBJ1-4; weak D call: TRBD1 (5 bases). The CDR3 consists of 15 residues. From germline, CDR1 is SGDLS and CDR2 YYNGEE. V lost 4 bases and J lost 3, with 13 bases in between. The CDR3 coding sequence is TGTGCCAGCAGCCAAAAGGGAGGGGCTAATGAAAAACTGTTTTTT. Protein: CASSQKGGANEKLFF. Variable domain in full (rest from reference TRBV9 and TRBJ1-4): DSGVTQTPKHLITATGQRVTLRCSPRSGDLSVYWYQQSLDQGLQFLIQYYNGEERAKGNILERFSAQQFPDLHSELNLSSLELGDSALYFCASSQKGGANEKLFFGSGTQLSVL.

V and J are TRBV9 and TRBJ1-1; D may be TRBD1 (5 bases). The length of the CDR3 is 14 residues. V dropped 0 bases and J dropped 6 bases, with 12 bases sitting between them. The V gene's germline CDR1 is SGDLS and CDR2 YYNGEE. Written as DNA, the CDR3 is TGTGCCAGCAGCGTAGAGGGGCCCAGCTCTGAAGCTTTCTTT. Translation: CASSVEGPSSEAFF.

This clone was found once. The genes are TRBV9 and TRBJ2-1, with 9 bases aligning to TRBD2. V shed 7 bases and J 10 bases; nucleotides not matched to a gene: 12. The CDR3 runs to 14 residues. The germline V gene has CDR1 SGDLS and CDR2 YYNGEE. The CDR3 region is CASGGPGLAREQFF. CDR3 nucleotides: TGTGCCAGCGGGGGGCCTGGACTAGCGAGGGAGCAGTTCTTC.

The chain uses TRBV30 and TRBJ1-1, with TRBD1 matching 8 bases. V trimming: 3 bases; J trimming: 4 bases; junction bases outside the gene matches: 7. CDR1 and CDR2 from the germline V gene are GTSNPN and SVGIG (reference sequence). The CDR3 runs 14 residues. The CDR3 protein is CAWSRGQGSTEAFF. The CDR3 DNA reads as TGTGCCTGGAGCAGAGGACAGGGAAGCACTGAAGCTTTCTTT.

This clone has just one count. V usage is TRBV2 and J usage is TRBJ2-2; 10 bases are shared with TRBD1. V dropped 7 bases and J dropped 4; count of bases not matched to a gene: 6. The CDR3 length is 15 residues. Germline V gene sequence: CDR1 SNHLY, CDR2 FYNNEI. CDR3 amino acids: CASTRDRGGTGELFF. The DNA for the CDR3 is TGTGCCAGCACCCGGGACAGGGGAGGCACCGGGGAGCTGTTTTTT.

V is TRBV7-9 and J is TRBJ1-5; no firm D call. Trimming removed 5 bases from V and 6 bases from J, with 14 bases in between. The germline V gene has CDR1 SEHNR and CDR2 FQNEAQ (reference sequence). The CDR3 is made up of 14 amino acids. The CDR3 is CASSLGRAGQPQHF. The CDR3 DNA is TGTGCCAGCAGCCTGGGGAGGGCCGGTCAGCCCCAGCATTTT.

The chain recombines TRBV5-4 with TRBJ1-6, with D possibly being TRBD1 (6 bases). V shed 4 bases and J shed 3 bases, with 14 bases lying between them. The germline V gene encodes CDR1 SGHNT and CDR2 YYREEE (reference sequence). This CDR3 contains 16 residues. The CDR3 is CASSTTGQFYNSPLHF. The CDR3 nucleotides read TGTGCCAGCAGCACTACTGGACAGTTCTATAATTCACCCCTCCACTTT. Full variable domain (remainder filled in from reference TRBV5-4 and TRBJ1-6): ETGVTQSPTHLIKTRGQQVTLRCSSQSGHNTVSWYQQALGQGPQFIFQYYREEENGRGNFPPRFSGLQFPNYSSELNVNALELDDSALYLCASSTTGQFYNSPLHFGNGTRLTVT.

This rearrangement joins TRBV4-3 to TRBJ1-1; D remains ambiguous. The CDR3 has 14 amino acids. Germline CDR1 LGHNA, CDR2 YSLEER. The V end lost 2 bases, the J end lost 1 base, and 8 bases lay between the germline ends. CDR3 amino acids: CASSQRHSNTEAFF. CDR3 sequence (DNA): TGCGCCAGCAGCCAAAGACATTCGAACACTGAAGCTTTCTTT.

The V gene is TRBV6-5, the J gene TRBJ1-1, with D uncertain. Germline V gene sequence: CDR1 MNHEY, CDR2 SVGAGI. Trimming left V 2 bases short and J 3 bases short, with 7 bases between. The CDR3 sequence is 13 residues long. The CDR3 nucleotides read TGTGCCAGCAGTTACATTCGGGACACTGAAGCTTTCTTT. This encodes CASSYIRDTEAFF.

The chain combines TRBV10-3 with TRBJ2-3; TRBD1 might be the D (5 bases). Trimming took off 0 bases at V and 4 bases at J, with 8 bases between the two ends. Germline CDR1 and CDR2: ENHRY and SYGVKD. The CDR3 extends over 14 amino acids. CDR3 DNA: TGTGCCATCAGTGAGTCGCAAGGGGCAGATACGCAGTATTTT. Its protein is CAISESQGADTQYF.

The CDR3, as DNA: TGTGCCAGCAGTCCCCATCCCCTCGGTTCACCCCTCCACTTT. Translation: CASSPHPLGSPLHF. V is TRBV27 and J is TRBJ1-6; D gene ambiguous. V dropped 5 bases and J dropped 9 bases, with 14 bases sitting between them. This CDR3 is 14 amino acids long. From germline, CDR1 is MNHEY and CDR2 SMNVEV (reference sequence).

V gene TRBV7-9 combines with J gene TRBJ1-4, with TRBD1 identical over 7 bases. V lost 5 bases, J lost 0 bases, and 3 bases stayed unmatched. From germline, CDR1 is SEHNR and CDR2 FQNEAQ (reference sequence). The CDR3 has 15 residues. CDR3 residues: CASSATGATNEKLFF. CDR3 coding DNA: TGTGCCAGCAGCGCCACAGGGGCAACTAATGAAAAACTGTTTTTT.

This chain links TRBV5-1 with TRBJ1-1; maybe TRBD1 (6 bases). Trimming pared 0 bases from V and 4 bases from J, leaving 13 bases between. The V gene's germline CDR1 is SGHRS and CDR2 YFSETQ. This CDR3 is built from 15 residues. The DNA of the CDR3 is TGCGCCAGCAGCTTGGCCGTGGAAGGGGGCACTGAAGCTTTCTTT. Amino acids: CASSLAVEGGTEAFF.

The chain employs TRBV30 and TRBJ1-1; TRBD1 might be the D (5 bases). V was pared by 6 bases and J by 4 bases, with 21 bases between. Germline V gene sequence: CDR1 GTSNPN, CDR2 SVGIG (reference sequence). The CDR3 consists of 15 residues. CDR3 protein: CACQPGPGRGTEAFF. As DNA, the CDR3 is TGTGCCTGCCAACCGGGGCCCGGGAGGGGCACTGAAGCTTTCTTT. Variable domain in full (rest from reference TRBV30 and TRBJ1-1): SQTIHQWPATLVQPVGSPLSLECTVEGTSNPNLYWYRQAAGRGLQLLFYSVGIGQISSEVPQNLSASRPQDRQFILSSKKLLLSDSGFYLCACQPGPGRGTEAFFGQGTRLTVV.

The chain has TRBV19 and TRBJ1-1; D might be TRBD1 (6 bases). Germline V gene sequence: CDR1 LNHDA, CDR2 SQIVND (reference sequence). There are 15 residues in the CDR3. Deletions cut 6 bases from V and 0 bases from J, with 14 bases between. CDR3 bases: TGTGCCAGTAGCCAGGGGTGGTTCGTGAACACTGAAGCTTTCTTT. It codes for CASSQGWFVNTEAFF.